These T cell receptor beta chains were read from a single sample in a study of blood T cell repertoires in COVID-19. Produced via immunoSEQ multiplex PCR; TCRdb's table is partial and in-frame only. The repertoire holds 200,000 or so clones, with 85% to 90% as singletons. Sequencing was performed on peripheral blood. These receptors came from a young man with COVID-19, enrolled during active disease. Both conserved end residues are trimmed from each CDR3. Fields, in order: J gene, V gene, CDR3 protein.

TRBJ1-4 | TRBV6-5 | ASSYATGLANEKLF
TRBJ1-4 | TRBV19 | ASCLQGAGEKLF
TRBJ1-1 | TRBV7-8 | ASSPALSGTEAF
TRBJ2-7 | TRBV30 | AWTPRGYEQY
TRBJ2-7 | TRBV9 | ASSVGWGDRAYEQY
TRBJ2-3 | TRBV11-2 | ASTPLGGRTDTQY
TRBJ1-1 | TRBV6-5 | ASRRRQTQPSF
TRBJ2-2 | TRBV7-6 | ASSLIRTRDTGELF
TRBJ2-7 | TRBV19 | ASSMGTGGNEQY
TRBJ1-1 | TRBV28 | ASSFAGMNTEAF
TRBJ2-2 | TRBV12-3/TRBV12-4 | ASSFGGTGELF
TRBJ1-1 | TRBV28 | ASSLPPGTEAF
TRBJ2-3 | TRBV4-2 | ASSQGGILRADTQY
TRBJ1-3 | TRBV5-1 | ASSSLSGNTIY
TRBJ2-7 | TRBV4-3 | ASSQEQGLYEQY
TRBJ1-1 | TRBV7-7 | ASSPSTGRNTEAF
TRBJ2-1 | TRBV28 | ASSLRGRAYNEQF
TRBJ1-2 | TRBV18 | ASSLGEGDGYT
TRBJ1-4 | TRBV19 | ASSPGDRANEKLF
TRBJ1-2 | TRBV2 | ASRPDRTSNYGYT
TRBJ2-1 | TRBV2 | ASSWTSGRNEQF
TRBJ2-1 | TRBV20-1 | SASSPSGIYEQF
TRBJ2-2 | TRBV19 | ASSRTGTTLWELF
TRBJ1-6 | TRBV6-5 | ASSYSSRPLH
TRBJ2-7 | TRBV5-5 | ASSLATGNYEQY
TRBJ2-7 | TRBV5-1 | ASSFTSTGGTYEQY
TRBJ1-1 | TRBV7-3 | ASSSGQGGISTEAF
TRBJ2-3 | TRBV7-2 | ASSLTGTGSQGTQY
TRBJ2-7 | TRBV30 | ARDSRTGSYEQY
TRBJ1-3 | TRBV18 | ASSPTGAADTIY
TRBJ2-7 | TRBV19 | ASSIDRGRPYEQY
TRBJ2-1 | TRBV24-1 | ATSGEKGQGVYEQF
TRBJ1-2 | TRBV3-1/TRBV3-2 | ASSRQGLQNGYT
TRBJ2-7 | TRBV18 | ASSPLIGAGGPGSYEQY
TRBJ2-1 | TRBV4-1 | ASRRGTSGYNEQF
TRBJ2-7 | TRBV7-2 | ASSPLNWGSGREEQY
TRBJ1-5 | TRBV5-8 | ASSLMAGVNQPQH
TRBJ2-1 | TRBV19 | ASTQNGYNEQF
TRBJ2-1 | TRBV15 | ATSRGKSYNEQF
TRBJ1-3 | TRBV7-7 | ASSPSTGEGGTIY
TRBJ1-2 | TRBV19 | ASLFPGNYGYT
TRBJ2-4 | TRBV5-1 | ASSLEGQNLAKNIQY
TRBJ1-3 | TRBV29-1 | SVEQASGNTIY
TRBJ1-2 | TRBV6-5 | ASRDTGDAYGYT
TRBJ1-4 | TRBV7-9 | ASSPELTDRGFREKLF
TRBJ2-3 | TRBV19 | ATSDRASTDTQY